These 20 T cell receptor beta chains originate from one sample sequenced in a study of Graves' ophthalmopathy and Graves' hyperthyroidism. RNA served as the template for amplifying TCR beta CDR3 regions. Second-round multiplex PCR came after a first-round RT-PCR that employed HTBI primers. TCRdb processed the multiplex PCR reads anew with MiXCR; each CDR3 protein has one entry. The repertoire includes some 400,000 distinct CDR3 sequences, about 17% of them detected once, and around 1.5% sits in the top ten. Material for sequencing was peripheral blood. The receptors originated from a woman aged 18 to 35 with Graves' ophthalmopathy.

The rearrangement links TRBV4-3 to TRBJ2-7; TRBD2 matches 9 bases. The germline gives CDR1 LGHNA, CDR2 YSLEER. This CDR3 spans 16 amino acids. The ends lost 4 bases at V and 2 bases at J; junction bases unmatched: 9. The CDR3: CASSRSGRSSPYEQYF. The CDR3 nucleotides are TGCGCCAGCAGCCGGAGCGGGAGGTCCTCCCCCTACGAGCAGTACTTC.

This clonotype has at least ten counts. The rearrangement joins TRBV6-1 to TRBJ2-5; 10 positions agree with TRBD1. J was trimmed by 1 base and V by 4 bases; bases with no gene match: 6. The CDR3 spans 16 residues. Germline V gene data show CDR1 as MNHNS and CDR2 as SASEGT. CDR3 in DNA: TGTGCCAGCAGTGCCGGGGACAGGGGAGGCCAAGAGACCCAGTACTTC. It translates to CASSAGDRGGQETQYF.

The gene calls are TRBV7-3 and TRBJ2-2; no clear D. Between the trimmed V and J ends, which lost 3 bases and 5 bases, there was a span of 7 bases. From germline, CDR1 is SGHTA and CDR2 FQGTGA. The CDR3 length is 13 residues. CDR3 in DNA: TGTGCCAGCAGCTTTCTAGATACCGGGGAGCTGTTTTTT. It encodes CASSFLDTGELFF.

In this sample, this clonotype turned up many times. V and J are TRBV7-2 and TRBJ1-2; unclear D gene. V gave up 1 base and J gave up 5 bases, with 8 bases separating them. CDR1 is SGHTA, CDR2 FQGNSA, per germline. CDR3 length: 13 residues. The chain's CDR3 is CASSLDGTYGYTF. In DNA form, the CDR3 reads TGTGCCAGCAGCTTAGACGGTACTTATGGCTACACCTTC.

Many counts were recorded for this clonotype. CDR3 sequence (DNA): TGTGCCAGCAGTCCCCGACTTAGGAATCAGCCCCAGCATTTT. It specifies CASSPRLRNQPQHF. This chain uses TRBV27 with TRBJ1-5; the D is unclear. Germline assignment: CDR1 MNHEY and CDR2 SMNVEV (reference sequence). V lost 5 bases and J 4 bases, leaving 12 bases between the germline ends. The CDR3 runs to 14 residues.

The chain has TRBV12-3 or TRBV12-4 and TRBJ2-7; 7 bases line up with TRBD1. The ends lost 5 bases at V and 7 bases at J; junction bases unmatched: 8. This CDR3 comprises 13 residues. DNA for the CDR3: TGTGCCAGCAGTGCTCCGGGACAGCGTGAGCAGTACTTC. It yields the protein CASSAPGQREQYF.

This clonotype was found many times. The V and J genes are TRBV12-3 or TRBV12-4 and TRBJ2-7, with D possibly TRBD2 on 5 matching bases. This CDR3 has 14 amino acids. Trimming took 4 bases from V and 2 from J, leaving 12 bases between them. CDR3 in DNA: TGTGCCAGCAGTTGGGCTAGCACCACCTACGAGCAGTACTTC. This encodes CASSWASTTYEQYF.

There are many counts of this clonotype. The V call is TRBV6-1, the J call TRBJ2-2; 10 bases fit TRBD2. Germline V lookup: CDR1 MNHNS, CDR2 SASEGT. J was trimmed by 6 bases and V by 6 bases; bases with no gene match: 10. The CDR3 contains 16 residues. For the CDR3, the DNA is TGTGCCAGCAGAGAAACTATCGGGACTAGCGCCGGGGAGCTGTTTTTT. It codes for CASRETIGTSAGELFF.

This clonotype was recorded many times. This CDR3 reads CASSYSSGTAAYEQYF. CDR3 coding DNA: TGTGCCAGCAGTTACTCGAGCGGGACAGCTGCCTACGAGCAGTACTTC. The genes are TRBV6-2 or TRBV6-3 and TRBJ2-7; D possibly matches TRBD1 or TRBD2 (7 bases each). CDR3 length: 16 amino acids. CDR1 and CDR2 from the germline V gene are MNHEY and SVGEGT. V gave up 0 bases and J gave up 2 bases, with 14 bases separating them.

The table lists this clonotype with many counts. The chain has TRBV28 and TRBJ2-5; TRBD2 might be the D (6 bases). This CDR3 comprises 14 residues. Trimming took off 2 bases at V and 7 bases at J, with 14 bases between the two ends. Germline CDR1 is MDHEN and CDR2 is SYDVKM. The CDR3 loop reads CASSLQVWRGTQYF. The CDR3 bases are TGTGCCAGCAGTTTACAGGTCTGGCGGGGGACCCAGTACTTC.

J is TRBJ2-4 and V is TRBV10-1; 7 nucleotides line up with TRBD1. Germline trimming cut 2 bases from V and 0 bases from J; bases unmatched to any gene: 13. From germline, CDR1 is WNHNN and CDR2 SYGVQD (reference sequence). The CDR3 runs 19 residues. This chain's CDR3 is CASSEPPRDSSLAKNIQYF. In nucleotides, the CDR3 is TGCGCCAGCAGTGAGCCCCCCCGGGACAGTTCTTTAGCCAAAAACATTCAGTACTTC.

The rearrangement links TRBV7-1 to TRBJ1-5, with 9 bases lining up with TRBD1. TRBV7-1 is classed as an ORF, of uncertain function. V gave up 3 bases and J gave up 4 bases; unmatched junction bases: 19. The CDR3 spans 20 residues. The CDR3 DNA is TGTGCCAGCAGCTCCTCGGGGTGGACAGGGGCCAACAGGGGAAATCAGCCCCAGCATTTT. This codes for CASSSSGWTGANRGNQPQHF.

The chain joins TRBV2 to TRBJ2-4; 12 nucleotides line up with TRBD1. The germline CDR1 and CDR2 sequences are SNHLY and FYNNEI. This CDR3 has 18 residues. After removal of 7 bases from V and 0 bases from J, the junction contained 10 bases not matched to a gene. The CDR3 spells CASKTGTGGPLAKNIQYF. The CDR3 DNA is TGTGCCAGCAAAACCGGGACAGGGGGCCCTTTAGCCAAAAACATTCAGTACTTC.

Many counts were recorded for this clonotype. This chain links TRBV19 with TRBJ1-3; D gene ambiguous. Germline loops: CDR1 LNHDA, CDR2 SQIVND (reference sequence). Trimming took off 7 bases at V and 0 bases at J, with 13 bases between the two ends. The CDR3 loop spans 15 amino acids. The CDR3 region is CASKDGLSSGNTIYF. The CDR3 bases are TGTGCCAGTAAGGATGGGCTGAGCTCTGGAAACACCATATATTTT.

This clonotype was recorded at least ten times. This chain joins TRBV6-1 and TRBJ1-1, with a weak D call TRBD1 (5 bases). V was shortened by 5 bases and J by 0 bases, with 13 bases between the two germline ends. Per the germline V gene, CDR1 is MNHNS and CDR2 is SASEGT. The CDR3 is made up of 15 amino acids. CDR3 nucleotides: TGTGCCAGCAGTAGACCGGGACCGTTGAACACTGAAGCTTTCTTT. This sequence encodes CASSRPGPLNTEAFF.

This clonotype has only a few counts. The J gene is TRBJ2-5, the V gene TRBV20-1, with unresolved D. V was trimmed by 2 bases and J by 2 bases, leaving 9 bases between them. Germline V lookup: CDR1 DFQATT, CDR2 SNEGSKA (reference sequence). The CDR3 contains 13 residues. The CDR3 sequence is CSARTGPQETQYF. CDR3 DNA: TGCAGTGCTAGAACGGGCCCACAAGAGACCCAGTACTTC.

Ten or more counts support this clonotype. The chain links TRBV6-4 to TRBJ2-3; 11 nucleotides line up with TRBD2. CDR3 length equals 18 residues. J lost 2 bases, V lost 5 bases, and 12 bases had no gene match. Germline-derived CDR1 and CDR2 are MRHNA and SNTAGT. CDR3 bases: TGTGCCAGCAGTCTCACTAGCGGGAGAATTGGATTCACAGATACGCAGTATTTT. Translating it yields CASSLTSGRIGFTDTQYF.

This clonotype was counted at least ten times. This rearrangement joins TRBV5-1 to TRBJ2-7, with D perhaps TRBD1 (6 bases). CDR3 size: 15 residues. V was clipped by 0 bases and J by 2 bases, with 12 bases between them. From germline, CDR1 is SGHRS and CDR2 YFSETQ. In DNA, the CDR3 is TGCGCCAGCAGCTTGGCCGTGGACAGACCCTACGAGCAGTACTTC. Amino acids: CASSLAVDRPYEQYF.

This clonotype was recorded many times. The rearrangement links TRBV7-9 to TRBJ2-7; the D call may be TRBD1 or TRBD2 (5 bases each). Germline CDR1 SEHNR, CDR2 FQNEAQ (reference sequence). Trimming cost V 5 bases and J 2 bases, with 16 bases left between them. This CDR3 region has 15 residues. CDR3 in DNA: TGTGCCAGCAGCCCCGCCGAGGGGCGCGCCTACGAGCAGTACTTC. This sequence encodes CASSPAEGRAYEQYF.

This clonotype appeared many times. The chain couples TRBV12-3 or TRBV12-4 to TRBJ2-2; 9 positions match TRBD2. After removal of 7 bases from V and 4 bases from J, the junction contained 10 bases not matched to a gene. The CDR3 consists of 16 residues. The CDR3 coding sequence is TGTGCCAGCACCGTCAAAGCGGGAGGACCCACCGGGGAGCTGTTTTTT. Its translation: CASTVKAGGPTGELFF.